This entry lists 30 T cell receptor beta chains sequenced from one sample in a study of shared clonotypes between healthy human individuals. TCRdb keeps only in-frame clones here, not all; method: immunoSEQ multiplex PCR. This sample has more than 900,000 clones, with about four fifths found just once. Sequenced material: memory CD4+ T cells from PBMCs. Subset defined: CD45RA-negative fraction. The origin of the receptors is a man aged 18 to 30 in good health. Some clones in this sample may be carry-over from other donors' samples.

V is TRBV30 and J is TRBJ1-4; D is ambiguous. Looked up from germline, CDR1 is GTSNPN and CDR2 is SVGIG (reference sequence). CDR3 length equals 12 residues. V dropped 0 bases and J dropped 7 bases, with 6 bases sitting between them. The CDR3 DNA is TGTGCCTGGAGTGTGGGTGTTGAAAAACTGTTTTTT. This gives the protein CAWSVGVEKLFF. The whole variable domain, filled in from reference TRBV30 and TRBJ1-4, reads SQTIHQWPATLVQPVGSPLSLECTVEGTSNPNLYWYRQAAGRGLQLLFYSVGIGQISSEVPQNLSASRPQDRQFILSSKKLLLSDSGFYLCAWSVGVEKLFFGSGTQLSVL.

This sequence joins TRBV6-1 and TRBJ1-3, with D uncertain. This CDR3 is 17 amino acids long. From germline, CDR1 is MNHNS and CDR2 SASEGT. Trimming removed 0 bases from V and 3 bases from J, with 15 bases in between. The chain's CDR3 is CASSEATSLAFGNTIYF. DNA of the CDR3: TGTGCCAGCAGTGAAGCTACCAGCTTAGCGTTTGGAAACACCATATATTTT.

This chain links TRBV7-2 with TRBJ1-6, with D perhaps TRBD1 (5 bases). Germline CDR1 is SGHTA and CDR2 is FQGNSA. The CDR3 is made up of 16 amino acids. The V end lost 5 bases, the J end lost 7 bases, and 18 bases lay between the germline ends. CDR3 DNA: TGTGCCAGCAGCGGGGCACCGGGCCGGGGAAATTCACCCCTCCACTTT. It is translated as CASSGAPGRGNSPLHF.

CDR3 in amino acids: CASRPLGDRVSYGYTF. DNA for the CDR3: TGTGCCAGCAGACCGTTGGGGGACAGGGTTAGCTATGGCTACACCTTC. This sequence joins TRBV5-5 and TRBJ1-2; TRBD1 matches 9 bases. In germline, CDR1 is SGHKS, CDR2 YYEKEE (reference sequence). V lost 5 bases to trimming and J lost 4 bases; unmatched junction nucleotides: 12. CDR3 length equals 16 residues.

The chain uses TRBV6-4 and TRBJ2-1; D not resolved. The CDR3 runs to 15 residues. Germline lookup yields CDR1 MRHNA and CDR2 SNTAGT. V was shortened by 4 bases and J by 6 bases, with 16 bases between the two germline ends. The CDR3: CASSALGRPRNEQFF. In DNA, the CDR3 is TGTGCCAGCAGTGCCCTTGGCAGGCCCCGCAATGAGCAGTTCTTC.

CDR3 region: CATSPGEYGYTF. The CDR3 nucleotides are TGTGCCACCAGCCCAGGAGAATATGGCTACACCTTC. This rearrangement joins TRBV15 to TRBJ1-2; no definite D call. CDR1 is LNHNV, CDR2 YYDKDF, per germline (reference sequence). The CDR3 loop spans 12 amino acids. V dropped 5 bases and J dropped 5 bases, with 9 bases sitting between them.

About this clone: Other DNA sequences within the sample encode an identical CDR3. The genes are TRBV7-2 and TRBJ2-5; weak D call: TRBD1 (6 bases). V was cut by 6 bases and J by 5 bases, with 13 bases left in between. Germline V gene lookup returns CDR1 SGHTA and CDR2 FQGNSA. CDR3 length: 13 amino acids. The CDR3 region has the DNA TGTGCCAGCAGTAGGACAGCTCGCGAGACCCAGTACTTC. Amino acids: CASSRTARETQYF.

The chain employs TRBV19 and TRBJ1-3; the D gene is possibly TRBD1 (5 bases). Deletions cut 6 bases from V and 2 bases from J, with 14 bases between. This CDR3 is 15 amino acids long. CDR1 is LNHDA and CDR2 is SQIVND in the germline V gene (reference sequence). The CDR3 region is CASSRLGGPGNTIYF. The CDR3 DNA follows: TGTGCCAGTAGCCGTCTCGGGGGTCCTGGAAACACCATATATTTT.

The rearrangement joins TRBV4-2 to TRBJ2-2, with D perhaps TRBD2 (6 bases). The V end lost 0 bases, the J end lost 4 bases, and 12 bases lay between the germline ends. This CDR3 contains 16 residues. Germline lookup yields CDR1 LGHNA and CDR2 YNFKEQ. CDR3 region: CASSQEAGFGTGELFF. CDR3 sequence (DNA): TGTGCCAGCAGCCAAGAGGCGGGATTCGGCACCGGGGAGCTGTTTTTT.

The gene calls are TRBV2 and TRBJ1-2; weak D call: TRBD1 (5 bases). Trimming cost V 3 bases and J 4 bases, with 12 bases left between them. The length of the CDR3 is 14 residues. The V gene's germline CDR1 is SNHLY and CDR2 FYNNEI. The CDR3 bases are TGTGCCAGCAGTGACCAGCGGGGCACCTATGGCTACACCTTC. This translates into CASSDQRGTYGYTF.

V gene TRBV20-1 combines with J gene TRBJ2-1, with D possibly matching TRBD2 (5 bases). CDR1 DFQATT and CDR2 SNEGSKA come from the germline V gene (reference sequence). The CDR3 is 11 amino acids. V dropped 0 bases and J dropped 10 bases, with 7 bases sitting between them. The CDR3: CSAREGGEQFF. The CDR3 coding sequence is TGCAGTGCTAGAGAAGGCGGGGAGCAGTTCTTC.

The genes are TRBV28 and TRBJ1-2; D possibly corresponds to TRBD1 (5 bases). Looked up from germline, CDR1 is MDHEN and CDR2 is SYDVKM. Trimming stripped 6 bases from V and 4 bases from J, with 12 bases between. The CDR3 sequence is 13 residues long. The CDR3 DNA follows: TGTGCCAGCAGGACGCAGACAGTCTATGGCTACACCTTC. It encodes CASRTQTVYGYTF.

This clone was found a few times. The chain has TRBV7-9 and TRBJ1-2; D is unclear. The germline V gene encodes CDR1 SEHNR and CDR2 FQNEAQ (reference sequence). Between the trimmed V and J ends, which lost 1 base and 7 bases, there was a span of 13 bases. This CDR3 region has 14 residues. The chain's CDR3 is CASSLVGVPLGYTF. For the CDR3, the DNA is TGTGCCAGCAGCTTAGTGGGAGTCCCCCTTGGCTACACCTTC. Combining the CDR3 with reference TRBV7-9 and TRBJ1-2 gives the whole variable domain DTGVSQNPRHKITKRGQNVTFRCDPISEHNRLYWYRQTLGQGPEFLTYFQNEAQLEKSRLLSDRFSAERPKGSFSTLEIQRTEQGDSAMYLCASSLVGVPLGYTFGSGTRLTVV.

The chain employs TRBV5-6 and TRBJ1-2; 10 bases align to TRBD1. CDR1 is SGHDT and CDR2 is YYEEEE in the germline V gene. This CDR3 is built from 15 residues. The V segment lost 4 bases and the J segment 7 bases; nucleotides outside the gene matches: 10. This CDR3 is CASSPGAGTGVGYTF. The CDR3 DNA reads as TGTGCCAGCAGCCCAGGGGCCGGGACAGGGGTTGGCTACACCTTC.

This clone was found a few times. This chain links TRBV18 with TRBJ1-2; D possibly corresponds to TRBD1 (5 bases). CDR3 length: 15 residues. Looked up from germline, CDR1 is KGHSH and CDR2 is LQKENI. V gave up 4 bases and J gave up 5 bases, with 17 bases separating them. The chain's CDR3 is CASSLQLGTEYGYTF. For the CDR3, the DNA is TGTGCCAGCTCACTACAGTTGGGGACGGAATATGGCTACACCTTC.

The genes are TRBV30 and TRBJ2-1; D unclear. Trimming took off 4 bases at V and 4 bases at J, with 5 bases between the two ends. CDR3 length equals 11 residues. CDR1 and CDR2 (germline): GTSNPN, SVGIG (reference sequence). CDR3 in amino acids: CAWMDYNEQFF. DNA for the CDR3: TGTGCCTGGATGGATTACAATGAGCAGTTCTTC.

The rearrangement joins TRBV7-3 to TRBJ2-2; the match to TRBD2 covers 8 bases. Germline V gene sequence: CDR1 SGHTA, CDR2 FQGTGA. V was clipped by 5 bases and J by 0 bases; unmatched bases: 5. The CDR3 is 16 residues long. The CDR3 spells CASSLQTSANTGELFF. CDR3 sequence (DNA): TGTGCCAGCAGCCTGCAGACTAGCGCGAACACCGGGGAGCTGTTTTTT.

This chain joins TRBV21-1 and TRBJ2-7; TRBD2 is the table's D call and was not checked against the DNA. TRBV21-1 is recorded as a pseudogene. This CDR3 has 15 residues. The CDR3 here is CASSKKQRPHYEQYF. The DNA for the CDR3 is TGTGCCAGCAGCAAAAAGCAGCGGCCCCACTACGAGCAGTACTTC.

The rearrangement uses TRBV5-1 and TRBJ2-7; 14 bases are shared with TRBD2. V shed 8 bases and J 0 bases; nucleotides not matched to a gene: 7. This CDR3 is built from 16 residues. Germline V gene data show CDR1 as SGHRS and CDR2 as YFSETQ. DNA for the CDR3: TGCGCCAGTGCCGGGACTAGCGGGAGCCACTCCTACGAGCAGTACTTC. Its translation: CASAGTSGSHSYEQYF.

The gene calls are TRBV5-1 and TRBJ2-1; D gene unclear. Germline CDR1 and CDR2: SGHRS and YFSETQ. The CDR3 loop spans 16 amino acids. Between the trimmed V and J ends, which lost 3 bases and 4 bases, there was a span of 17 bases. CDR3 nucleotide sequence: TGCGCCAGCAGCTCCACGCGCGGCGGTACTTACAATGAGCAGTTCTTC. Amino acids: CASSSTRGGTYNEQFF.

This clone was recorded a few times. The V and J genes are TRBV28 and TRBJ2-7, with TRBD2 matching over 7 bases. Per germline, CDR1 MDHEN and CDR2 SYDVKM. CDR3 length: 14 residues. With 6 bases clipped from V and 6 bases from J, the junction kept 11 bases outside the gene matches. The CDR3, as DNA: TGTGCCAGCAGCAAGTCCCGGGGGGTTTTCGAGCAGTACTTC. It encodes CASSKSRGVFEQYF.

This chain links TRBV5-1 with TRBJ1-1, with no clear D. The CDR3 runs 15 residues. V was trimmed by 4 bases and J by 1 base, leaving 14 bases between them. Per germline, CDR1 SGHRS and CDR2 YFSETQ. CDR3: CASSPSGRQNTEAFF. The CDR3 DNA reads TGCGCCAGCAGCCCATCCGGACGCCAGAACACTGAAGCTTTCTTT.

The chain combines TRBV28 with TRBJ2-1; 8 bases agree with TRBD1. Germline CDR1 is MDHEN and CDR2 is SYDVKM. V lost 2 bases and J lost 3; bases outside the gene matches: 6. The CDR3 has 16 residues. CDR3 nucleotides: TGTGCCAGCAGTTTAACAACAGGGGGTTACTACAATGAGCAGTTCTTC. This encodes CASSLTTGGYYNEQFF.

The chain couples TRBV5-4 to TRBJ2-7, with 9 bases aligning to TRBD1. V lost 4 bases and J lost 9; bases outside the gene matches: 11. CDR1 is SGHNT and CDR2 is YYREEE in the germline V gene (reference sequence). The CDR3 loop spans 14 amino acids. CDR3 coding DNA: TGTGCCAGCAGCCGACGGACAGGGGACTCTGGGCAGTACTTC. This encodes CASSRRTGDSGQYF.

This clone was seen only a few times. DNA for the CDR3: TGTGCCAGCAGCTTAGTGGCAGGGGCCCCGAGGACTGAAGCTTTCTTT. Translated, it gives CASSLVAGAPRTEAFF. The rearrangement uses TRBV7-6 and TRBJ1-1; possibly TRBD1 for D (6 bases). Germline V gives CDR1 SGHVS, CDR2 FNYEAQ. This CDR3 is 16 amino acids long. V gave up 1 base and J gave up 5 bases, with 17 bases separating them.

On this clone: This specimen includes other DNA sequences encoding the same CDR3. The chain recombines TRBV19 with TRBJ2-1; the match to TRBD2 covers 10 bases. Germline CDR1 is LNHDA and CDR2 is SQIVND (reference sequence). Losses at the gene ends were 5 bases for V and 4 bases for J; bases not matched to a gene: 5. The CDR3 runs to 15 residues. CDR3 protein: CASSPGTSAYNEQFF. In nucleotides, the CDR3 is TGTGCCAGTAGTCCCGGGACTAGCGCTTACAATGAGCAGTTCTTC.

This chain connects TRBV7-6 to TRBJ1-5; D is uncertain. This CDR3 spans 18 amino acids. Germline V lookup: CDR1 SGHVS, CDR2 FNYEAQ. V shed 6 bases and J shed 9 bases, with 30 bases lying between them. CDR3 sequence reads: CASSTPSPRTLNWWPQHF. The CDR3 DNA is TGTGCCAGCAGTACCCCCAGTCCGCGGACCCTAAACTGGTGGCCCCAGCATTTT. Full variable domain (missing parts from reference TRBV7-6 and TRBJ1-5): GAGVSQSPRYKVTKRGQDVALRCDPISGHVSLYWYRQALGQGPEFLTYFNYEAQQDKSGLPNDRFSAERPEGSISTLTIQRTEQRDSAMYRCASSTPSPRTLNWWPQHFGDGTRLSIL.

Only one count was recorded for this clone. The CDR3: CAWSGRQGAYGYTF. DNA of the CDR3: TGTGCCTGGAGTGGCAGACAGGGGGCGTATGGCTACACCTTC. The chain joins TRBV30 to TRBJ1-2, with 10 bases lining up with TRBD1. Trimming cost V 1 base and J 5 bases; bases outside gene matches: 4. The germline CDR1 and CDR2 sequences are GTSNPN and SVGIG (reference sequence). The CDR3 totals 14 residues.

The chain joins TRBV5-1 to TRBJ2-1; TRBD2 matches at 9 bases. This CDR3 contains 16 residues. The J segment lost 5 bases and the V segment lost 6 bases, leaving 12 bases of the junction unmatched. The germline gives CDR1 SGHRS, CDR2 YFSETQ. Here the CDR3 reads CASNPPRGGPNNEQFF. CDR3 nucleotide sequence: TGCGCCAGCAACCCACCGCGGGGGGGACCTAACAATGAGCAGTTCTTC. Full variable domain (outside the CDR3, taken from reference TRBV5-1 and TRBJ2-1): KAGVTQTPRYLIKTRGQQVTLSCSPISGHRSVSWYQQTPGQGLQFLFEYFSETQRNKGNFPGRFSGRQFSNSRSEMNVSTLELGDSALYLCASNPPRGGPNNEQFFGPGTRLTVL.

This chain joins TRBV5-3 and TRBJ1-2; D is unclear. TRBV5-3 is an ORF, and what it does is uncertain. V was shortened by 1 base and J by 8 bases, with 9 bases between the two germline ends. The CDR3 totals 12 residues. The chain's CDR3 is CARSLRGLGYTF. The CDR3 nucleotides read TGTGCCAGAAGCTTGCGAGGGCTCGGCTACACCTTC.